This T cell receptor beta chain was observed in a study of T cells after yellow fever vaccination. This CDR3 is built from 15 residues. Per the germline V gene, CDR1 is MNHEY and CDR2 is SVGAGI. The V gene lost 7 bases and the J gene lost 0 bases, with 12 bases spanning the gap. TCRdb ran MiXCR on the 5' RACE reads and lists one entry per CDR3 protein. The sample has about 310,000 distinct CDR3 sequences; more than 3% are singletons. This TCR was recovered from a man aged 18 to 29 who received the YFV17D yellow fever vaccine. Here the sequenced sample was PBMCs, taken on the day of the yellow fever booster vaccination. The J gene is TRBJ2-2, the V gene TRBV6-5, with D hard to call. The CDR3 protein is CASTPQTPNTGELFF. CDR3 coding DNA: TGTGCCAGCACCCCCCAAACCCCGAACACCGGGGAGCTGTTTTTT.